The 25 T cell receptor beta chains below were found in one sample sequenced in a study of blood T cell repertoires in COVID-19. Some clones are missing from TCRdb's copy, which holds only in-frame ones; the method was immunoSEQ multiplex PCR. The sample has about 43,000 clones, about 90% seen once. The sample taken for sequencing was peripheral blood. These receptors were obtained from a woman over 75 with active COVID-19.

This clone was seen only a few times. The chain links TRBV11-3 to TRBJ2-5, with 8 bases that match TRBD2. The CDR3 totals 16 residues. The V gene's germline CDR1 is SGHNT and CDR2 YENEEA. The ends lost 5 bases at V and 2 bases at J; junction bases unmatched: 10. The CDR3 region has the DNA TGTGCCAGCAGCAAGGGCGGCCAGCGGGAGCAAGAGACCCAGTACTTC. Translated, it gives CASSKGGQREQETQYF. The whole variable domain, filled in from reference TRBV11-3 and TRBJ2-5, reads EAGVVQSPRYKIIEKKQPVAFWCNPISGHNTLYWYLQNLGQGPELLIRYENEEAVDDSQLPKDRFSAERLKGVDSTLKIQPAELGDSAVYLCASSKGGQREQETQYFGPGTRLLVL.

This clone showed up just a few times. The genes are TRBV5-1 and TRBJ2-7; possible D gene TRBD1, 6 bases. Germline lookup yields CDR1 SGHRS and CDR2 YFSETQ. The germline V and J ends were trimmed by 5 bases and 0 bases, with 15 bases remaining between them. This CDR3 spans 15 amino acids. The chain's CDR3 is CASRAPGVGSYEQYF. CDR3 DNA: TGCGCCAGCAGGGCCCCAGGGGTAGGCTCCTACGAGCAGTACTTC.

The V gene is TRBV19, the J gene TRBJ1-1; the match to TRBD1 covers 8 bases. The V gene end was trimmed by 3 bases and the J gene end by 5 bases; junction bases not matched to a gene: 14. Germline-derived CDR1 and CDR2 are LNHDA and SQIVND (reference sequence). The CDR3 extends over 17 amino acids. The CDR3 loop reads CASSIRGPRQGKTEAFF. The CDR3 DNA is TGTGCCAGTAGTATTAGAGGGCCCAGACAGGGGAAAACTGAAGCTTTCTTT.

For the CDR3, the DNA is TGTGCCAGTAGTGTGGGACAGGGACTCACCTACGAGCAGTACTTC. Protein product: CASSVGQGLTYEQYF. This sequence joins TRBV19 and TRBJ2-7, with 9 bases lining up with TRBD1. The CDR3 consists of 15 residues. Unmatched junction bases numbered 7, after V lost 5 bases and J lost 2 bases. From germline, CDR1 is LNHDA and CDR2 SQIVND (reference sequence).

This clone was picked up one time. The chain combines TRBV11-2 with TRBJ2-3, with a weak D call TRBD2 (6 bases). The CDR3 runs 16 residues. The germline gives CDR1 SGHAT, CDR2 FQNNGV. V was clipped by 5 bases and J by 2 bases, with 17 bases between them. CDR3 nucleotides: TGTGCCAGCAGCCCGAAGCGGGTAGGCAACACAGATACGCAGTATTTT. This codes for CASSPKRVGNTDTQYF.

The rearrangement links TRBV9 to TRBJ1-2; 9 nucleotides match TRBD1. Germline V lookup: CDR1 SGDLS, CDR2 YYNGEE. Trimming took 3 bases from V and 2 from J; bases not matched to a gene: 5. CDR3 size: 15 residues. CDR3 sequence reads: CASSGRDRENYGYTF. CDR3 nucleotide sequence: TGTGCCAGCAGCGGCCGGGACAGGGAGAACTATGGCTACACCTTC.

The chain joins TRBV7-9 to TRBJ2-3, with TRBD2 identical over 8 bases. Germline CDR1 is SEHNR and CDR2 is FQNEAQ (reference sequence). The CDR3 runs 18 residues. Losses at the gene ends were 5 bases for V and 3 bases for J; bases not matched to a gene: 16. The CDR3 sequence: CASSRAPASGLRTDTQYF. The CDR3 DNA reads TGTGCCAGCAGCCGAGCTCCCGCTAGCGGGTTGAGGACAGATACGCAGTATTTT.

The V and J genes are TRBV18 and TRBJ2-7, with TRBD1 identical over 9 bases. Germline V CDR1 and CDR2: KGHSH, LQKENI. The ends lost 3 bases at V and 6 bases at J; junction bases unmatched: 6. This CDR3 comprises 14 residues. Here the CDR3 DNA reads TGTGCCAGCTCACCGTCAAACAGGGGGCGCGAGCAGTACTTC. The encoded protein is CASSPSNRGREQYF.

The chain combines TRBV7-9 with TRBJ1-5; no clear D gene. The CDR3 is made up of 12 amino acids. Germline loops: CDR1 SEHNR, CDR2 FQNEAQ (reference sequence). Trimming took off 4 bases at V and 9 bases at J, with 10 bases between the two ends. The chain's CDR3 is CASSSTTRPQHF. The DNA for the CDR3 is TGTGCCAGCAGCTCTACCACTAGGCCCCAGCATTTT.

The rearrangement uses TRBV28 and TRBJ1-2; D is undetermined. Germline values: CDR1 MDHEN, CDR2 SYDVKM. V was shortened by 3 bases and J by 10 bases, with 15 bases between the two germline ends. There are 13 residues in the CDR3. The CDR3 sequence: CASSFVRAPIYTF. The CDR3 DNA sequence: TGTGCCAGCAGTTTCGTGAGGGCGCCTATCTACACCTTC.

The CDR3 loop reads CASSYGRVTSGAEQFF. The CDR3 region has the DNA TGTGCCAGCAGTTACGGCAGGGTGACTAGCGGGGCTGAGCAGTTCTTC. This rearrangement joins TRBV6-5 to TRBJ2-1; 11 bases line up with TRBD2. CDR1 and CDR2 from the germline V gene are MNHEY and SVGAGI. The ends lost 2 bases at V and 9 bases at J; junction bases unmatched: 9. This CDR3 is 16 amino acids long.

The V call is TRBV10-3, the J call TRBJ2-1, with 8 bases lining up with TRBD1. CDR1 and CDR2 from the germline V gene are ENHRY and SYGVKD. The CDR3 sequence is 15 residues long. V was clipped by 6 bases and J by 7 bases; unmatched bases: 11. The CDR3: CAISSGTGSGNEQFF. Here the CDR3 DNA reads TGTGCCATCAGCTCCGGGACAGGCTCGGGTAATGAGCAGTTCTTC.

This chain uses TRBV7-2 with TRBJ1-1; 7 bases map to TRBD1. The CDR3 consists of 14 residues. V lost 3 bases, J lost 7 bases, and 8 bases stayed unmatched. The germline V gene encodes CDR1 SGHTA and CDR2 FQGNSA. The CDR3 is CASSFLRGNGEAFF. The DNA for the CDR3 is TGTGCCAGCAGCTTCCTCAGGGGGAATGGTGAAGCTTTCTTT.

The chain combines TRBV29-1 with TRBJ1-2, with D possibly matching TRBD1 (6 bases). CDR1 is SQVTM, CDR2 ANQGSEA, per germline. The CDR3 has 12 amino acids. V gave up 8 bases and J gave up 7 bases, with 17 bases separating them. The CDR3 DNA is TGCAGCTCCGGTGGACAGTTCGGTGGCTACACCTTC. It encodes CSSGGQFGGYTF.

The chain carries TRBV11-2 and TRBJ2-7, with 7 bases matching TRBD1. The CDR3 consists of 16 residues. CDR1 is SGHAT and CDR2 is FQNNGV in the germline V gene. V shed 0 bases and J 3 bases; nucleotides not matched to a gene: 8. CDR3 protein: CASSLDRAGGIYEQYF. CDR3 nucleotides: TGTGCCAGCAGCTTAGATCGGGCAGGGGGAATCTACGAGCAGTACTTC.

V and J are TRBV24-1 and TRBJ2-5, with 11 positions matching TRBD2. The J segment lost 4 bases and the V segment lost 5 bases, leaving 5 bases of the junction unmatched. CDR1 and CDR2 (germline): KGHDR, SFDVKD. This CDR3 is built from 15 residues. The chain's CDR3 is CATSGSSGGTETQYF. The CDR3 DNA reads TGTGCCACCAGTGGGTCTAGCGGGGGGACAGAGACCCAGTACTTC.

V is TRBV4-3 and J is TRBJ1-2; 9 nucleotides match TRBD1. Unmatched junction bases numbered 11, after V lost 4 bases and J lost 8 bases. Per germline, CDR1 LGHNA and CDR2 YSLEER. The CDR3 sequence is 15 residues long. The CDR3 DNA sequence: TGCGCCAGCAGCCCGTCCACTGGGACAGGGCGAGGCTACACCTTC. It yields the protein CASSPSTGTGRGYTF.

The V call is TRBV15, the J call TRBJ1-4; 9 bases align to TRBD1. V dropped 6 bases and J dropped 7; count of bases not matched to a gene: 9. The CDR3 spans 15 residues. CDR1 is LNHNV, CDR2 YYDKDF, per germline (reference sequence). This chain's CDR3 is CATRSIDRGIEKLFF. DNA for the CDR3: TGTGCCACCAGATCGATAGACAGGGGGATTGAAAAACTGTTTTTT.

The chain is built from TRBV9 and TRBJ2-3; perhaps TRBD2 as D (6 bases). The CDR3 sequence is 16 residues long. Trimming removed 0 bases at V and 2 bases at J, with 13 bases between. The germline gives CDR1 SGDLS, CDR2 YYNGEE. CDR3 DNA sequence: TGTGCCAGCAGCGTAGATAGCGGAGGGATCACAGATACGCAGTATTTT. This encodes CASSVDSGGITDTQYF. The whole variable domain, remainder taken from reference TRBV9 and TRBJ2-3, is DSGVTQTPKHLITATGQRVTLRCSPRSGDLSVYWYQQSLDQGLQFLIQYYNGEERAKGNILERFSAQQFPDLHSELNLSSLELGDSALYFCASSVDSGGITDTQYFGPGTRLTVL.

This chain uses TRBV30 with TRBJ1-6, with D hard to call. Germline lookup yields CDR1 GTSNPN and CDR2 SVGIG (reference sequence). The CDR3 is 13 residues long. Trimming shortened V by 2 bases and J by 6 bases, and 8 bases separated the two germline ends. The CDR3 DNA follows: TGTGCCTGGAGTCGGGATTCTAATTCACCCCTCCACTTT. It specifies CAWSRDSNSPLHF.

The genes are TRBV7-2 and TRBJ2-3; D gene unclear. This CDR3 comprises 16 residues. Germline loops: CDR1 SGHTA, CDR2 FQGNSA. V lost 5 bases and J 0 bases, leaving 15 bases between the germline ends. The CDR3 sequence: CASSPGIAVSTDTQYF. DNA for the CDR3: TGTGCCAGCAGCCCCGGTATAGCTGTTAGCACAGATACGCAGTATTTT.

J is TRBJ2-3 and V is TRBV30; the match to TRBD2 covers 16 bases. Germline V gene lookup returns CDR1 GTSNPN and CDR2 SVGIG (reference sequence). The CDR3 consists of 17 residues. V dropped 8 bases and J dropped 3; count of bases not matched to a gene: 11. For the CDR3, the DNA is TGTGCCGGGACTAGCGGGGGGGCCGTTTTTAGGACAGATACGCAGTATTTT. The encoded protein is CAGTSGGAVFRTDTQYF.

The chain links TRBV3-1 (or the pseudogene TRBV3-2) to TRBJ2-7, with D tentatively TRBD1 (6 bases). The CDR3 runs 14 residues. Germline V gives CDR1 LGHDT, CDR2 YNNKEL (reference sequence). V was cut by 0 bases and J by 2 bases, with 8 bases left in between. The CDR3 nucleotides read TGTGCCAGCAGCCAAGATAGACAGGCCTACGAGCAGTACTTC. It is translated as CASSQDRQAYEQYF.

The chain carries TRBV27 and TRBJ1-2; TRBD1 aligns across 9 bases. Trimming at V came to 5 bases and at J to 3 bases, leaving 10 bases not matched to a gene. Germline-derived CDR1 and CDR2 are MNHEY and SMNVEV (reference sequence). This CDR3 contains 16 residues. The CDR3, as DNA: TGTGCCAGCAGTGGTACCGGGACAGGGTTCGACTATGGCTACACCTTC. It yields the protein CASSGTGTGFDYGYTF.

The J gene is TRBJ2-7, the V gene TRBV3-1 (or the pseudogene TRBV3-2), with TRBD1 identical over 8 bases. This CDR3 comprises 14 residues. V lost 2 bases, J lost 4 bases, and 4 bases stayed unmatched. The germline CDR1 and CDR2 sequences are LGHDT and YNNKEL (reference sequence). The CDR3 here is CASSQMTGDYEQYF. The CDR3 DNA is TGTGCCAGCAGCCAAATGACAGGGGATTACGAGCAGTACTTC.